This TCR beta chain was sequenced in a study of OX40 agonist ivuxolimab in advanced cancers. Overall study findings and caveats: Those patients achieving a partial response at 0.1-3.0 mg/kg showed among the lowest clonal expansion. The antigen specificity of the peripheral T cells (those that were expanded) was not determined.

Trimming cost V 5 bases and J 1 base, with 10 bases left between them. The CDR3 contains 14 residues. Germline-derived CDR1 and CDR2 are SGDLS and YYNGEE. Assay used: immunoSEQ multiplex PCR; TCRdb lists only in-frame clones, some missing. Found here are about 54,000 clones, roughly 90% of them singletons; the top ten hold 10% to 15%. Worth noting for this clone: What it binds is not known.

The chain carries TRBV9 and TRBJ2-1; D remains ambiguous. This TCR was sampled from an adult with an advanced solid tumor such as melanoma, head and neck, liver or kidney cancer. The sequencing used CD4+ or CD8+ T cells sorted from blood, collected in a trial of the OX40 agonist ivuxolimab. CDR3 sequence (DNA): TGTGCCAGCAGGCCCGTTGGATCCTACAATGAGCAGTTCTTC. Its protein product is CASRPVGSYNEQFF.